This entry features one T cell receptor beta chain sequence. Its antigen remains unidentified. No base qualities exist here, and no much larger clone lies one base off it. This sample was taken from a study of blood T cell repertoires in COVID-19 (dated by TCRdb to 2020 to 2021). The study in broad terms: Collaborator samples came from the United States, Italy and Spain and covered acute and convalescent phases of COVID-19. The prospective study material was composed of cDNA or gDNA derived from T cells, B-cell-depleted T cells, or PBMCs. Deeply sampled blood TCRbeta repertoires from subjects exposed to, actively infected with, or recovered from COVID-19 were included in the dataset. The repertoires were made available in a free public database intended to serve as a resource for research on the immune response to SARS-CoV-2. The samples were drawn from the first 160 participants of the ongoing ImmuneRACE study and from 1,254 subjects provided by 6 global collaborators. The sample metadata nearly always contained a de-identified subject ID, COVID-19 status, age in years and sex. HLA class I and class II types, where available, came from metadata supplied by the sample provider rather than from assay-based typing. General findings and caveats noted by the study authors: How much clinical and demographic metadata was included differed by source and by participant, and the metadata was provided uncurated.

CDR3 length: 14 amino acids, cysteine to phenylalanine. The DNA shown is the 42-base CDR3, in frame from base 1. Cut back by 2 bases and 4 bases, the V and J ends lie 11 bases apart. CDR1 and CDR2 are read off the germline V gene (reference sequence) as LGHDT and YNNKEL. TCRbeta CDR3 regions were amplified from genomic DNA by means of the immunoSEQ Assay, a bias-controlled multiplex PCR. In the paper's pipeline: Within the assay, amplification of reference gene primers was used to estimate how many nucleated cells each sample contained. To quantify the absolute abundance of each unique TCRbeta CDR3 rearrangement, sequence reads were collapsed and filtered. For each sample, productive Simpson clonality was calculated as the square root of Simpson's diversity index over productive rearrangements. This is the immuneACCESS table as TCRdb keeps it, with only in-frame sequences that have V and J called. A part of the clones is gone; compared with another copy, unresolved V genes explain less than half, and the rest is unexplained. V and J calls and clone size are given by that table; D and trimming were obtained from the DNA. The sample table shows about 150,000 clones, and around 84% are seen once. The top ten constitute around 2.2% of the sample.

The collaborating institutions used their own protocols to collect whole blood in K2EDTA tubes. For TCRbeta analysis, collaborator samples were shipped as frozen whole blood, as isolated PBMCs, or as DNA extracted from either sample type. The V gene is TRBV3-1 (or the pseudogene TRBV3-2) and the J gene is TRBJ1-1, with the D gene uncertain. The source of this sequence is a man between 70 and 80 years old with acute or convalescent COVID-19. Sequencing used peripheral blood. The CDR3 region reads CASSQPGGSTEAFF. The nucleotide sequence reads as follows: TGTGCCAGCAGCCAACCTGGCGGGAGCACTGAAGCTTTCTTT.